This entry describes one T cell receptor (beta chain). The antigen remains unidentified. Sequencing involved patients with CD8+CD57+ cell expansion previously shown by flow cytometry. This sample stems from a study of CD8+CD57+ T cells in acquired aplastic anemia. Study results and caveats: Patients and controls had in common approximately 30 CD8+ CDR3 sequences.

Genomic DNA acted as the template from which TCR beta VDJ combination and CDR3 sequence profiling were carried out. MiXCR, applied by TCRdb to the reads, yields one record per CDR3 protein. The repertoire holds approximately 40,000 distinct CDR3 sequences, with approximately 63% as singletons. The sequenced material came from sorted CD4+, CD8+, or CD8+CD57+ T cells (not recorded which) from PBMCs. This sequence was found in a human donor with aplastic anemia.

DNA of the CDR3: TGTGCCAGTAGCGGGATCACCGGGGAGCTGTTTTTT. Amino acids: CASSGITGELFF. This sequence joins TRBV19 and TRBJ2-2, with D perhaps TRBD2 (5 bases). The CDR3 loop spans 12 amino acids. Per the germline V gene, CDR1 is LNHDA and CDR2 is SQIVND (reference sequence). V lost 6 bases and J lost 4, with 6 bases in between.